This T cell receptor (beta chain) was retrieved from a study of OX40 agonist ivuxolimab in advanced cancers. At the level of the study: Given to patients was ivuxolimab, an agonistic anti-OX40 (CD134) antibody. General study findings and limits: Certain nonresponders additionally had low normalized T-cell clonal expansion.

Of note for this clone: Its cognate antigen is unknown.

Patients had blood sampled at baseline and again on cycle 4 day 1 and cycle 7 day 1. TCRdb's copy holds only in-frame clones and misses some; the assay was immunoSEQ multiplex PCR. The sample holds around 95,000 clones, around 93% seen once. Per germline, CDR1 SGHRS and CDR2 YFSETQ. Trimming removed 4 bases from V and 5 bases from J; junction bases left unmatched: 5. The CDR3 is 14 amino acids. This specimen consisted of CD4+ or CD8+ T cells sorted from blood, obtained in a trial of the OX40 agonist ivuxolimab. V usage is TRBV5-1 and J usage is TRBJ1-4; 7 bases map to TRBD1. This sequence was found in an adult with an advanced solid tumor such as melanoma, head and neck, liver or kidney cancer. The CDR3 protein is CASSKGQQNEKLFF. Here the CDR3 DNA reads TGCGCCAGCAGCAAGGGACAGCAAAATGAAAAACTGTTTTTT.